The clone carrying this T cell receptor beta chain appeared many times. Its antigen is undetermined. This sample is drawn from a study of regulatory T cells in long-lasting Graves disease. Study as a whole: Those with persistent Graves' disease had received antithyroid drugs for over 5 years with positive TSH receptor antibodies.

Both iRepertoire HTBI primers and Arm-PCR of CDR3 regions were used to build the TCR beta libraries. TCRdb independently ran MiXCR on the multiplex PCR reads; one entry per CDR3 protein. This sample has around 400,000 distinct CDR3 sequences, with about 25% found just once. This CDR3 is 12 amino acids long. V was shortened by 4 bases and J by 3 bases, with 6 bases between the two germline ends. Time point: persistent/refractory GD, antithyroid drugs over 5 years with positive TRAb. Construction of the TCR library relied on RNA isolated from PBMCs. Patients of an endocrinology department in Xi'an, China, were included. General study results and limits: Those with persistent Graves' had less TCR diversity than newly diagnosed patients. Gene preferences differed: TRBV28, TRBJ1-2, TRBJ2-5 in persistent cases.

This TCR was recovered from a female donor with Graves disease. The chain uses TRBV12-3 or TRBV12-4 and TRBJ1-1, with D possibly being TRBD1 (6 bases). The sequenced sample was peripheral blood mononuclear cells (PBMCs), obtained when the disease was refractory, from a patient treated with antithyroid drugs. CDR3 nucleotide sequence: TGTGCCAGCAGTTCAGGGGACACTGAAGCTTTCTTT. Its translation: CASSSGDTEAFF.